This paragraph covers one TCR beta chain sequence. Its target is unknown. What was sequenced were expressed TCRB transcripts, since all of the isolated RNA had been reverse transcribed. Data came from immunoSEQ multiplex PCR; TCRdb stores just in-frame clones and leaves some out. This repertoire shows hundreds of thousands of clones, roughly 15% found once; its top ten account for approximately 0.093%. The germline V gene encodes CDR1 SGHTA and CDR2 FQGTGA. The CDR3 loop spans 16 amino acids. The ends lost 1 base at V and 6 bases at J; junction bases unmatched: 8. It was one heparinised blood draw, averaging about 116 mL, that each donor gave. A CD45RO/CCR7/CD25/CD127/CD95/CD27 panel sorted naive, central memory, regulatory and stem cell-like memory CD4+ cells. The sample is drawn from a study of beta chain features in type 1 diabetes. Broader study findings: Cells with high TCR expression could be over-represented when cDNA is sequenced. Patients showed naive, central memory and Treg TCRB repertoires that appeared more similar than those of healthy donors.

Sequencing was done on a sample of naive CD4+ T cells from blood. The chain links TRBV7-3 to TRBJ2-1; 8 positions agree with TRBD2. This TCR derives from a man aged 18 to 35 in good health. The CDR3 DNA follows: TGTGCCAGCAGCTTAAGCATGCCGGGAGGGCCCAATGAGCAGTTCTTC. Protein: CASSLSMPGGPNEQFF.